This TCR beta chain was recovered during a study of shared clonotypes between healthy human individuals. Produced via immunoSEQ multiplex PCR; TCRdb's table is partial and in-frame only. Of nearly 750,000 clones in the sample, 55% to 75% were seen once. This clone was counted ten times or more. Its specificity is not known. Study observations and caveats: Naive subsets usually exceeded memory subsets in estimated richness.

The length of the CDR3 is 15 residues. The germline V and J ends were trimmed by 5 bases and 6 bases, with 19 bases remaining between them. In germline, CDR1 is SGHAT, CDR2 FQNNGV. The chain joins TRBV11-2 to TRBJ1-2; TRBD1 is a possible D gene (5 bases). The TCR comes from a woman aged 30 to 39 in good health. Sequenced sample: memory CD4+ T cells sorted from blood. Subset in this sample: CD45RA-negative fraction. In DNA form, the CDR3 reads TGTGCCAGCAGCCCCGCAGGGCTCGGTCGTAATGGCTACACCTTC. It yields the protein CASSPAGLGRNGYTF.